The 4 T cell receptor beta chains reported below all come from one sample, sequenced in a study of neurological immune-mediated disorders. One entry per CDR3 protein results from TCRdb running MiXCR on the 5' RACE reads. This sample has about 92,000 distinct CDR3 sequences; 3% to 4.5% occur once, and the top ten carry about 2.9%. Sequenced input: PBMCs. These receptor sequences come from a woman between 50 and 59 years old with multiple sclerosis.

This clonotype was counted ten times or more. The chain employs TRBV7-3 and TRBJ2-1; D assignment may be TRBD1 or TRBD2 (5 bases each). In germline, CDR1 is SGHTA, CDR2 FQGTGA. V was shortened by 5 bases and J by 8 bases, with 19 bases between the two germline ends. CDR3 length: 15 amino acids. CDR3 protein: CASSILTMGTDEQFF. The CDR3 bases are TGTGCCAGCAGCATCCTAACCATGGGGACCGATGAGCAGTTCTTC.

In this sample, this clonotype turned up many times. The CDR3 protein is CASSLSSPIDTQYF. The CDR3 coding sequence is TGTGCCAGCAGTTTGAGTAGCCCCATAGATACGCAGTATTTT. This chain uses TRBV12-3 or TRBV12-4 with TRBJ2-3; D uncertain. This CDR3 has 14 amino acids. V lost 3 bases and J lost 5, with 12 bases in between.

This clonotype has at least ten counts. The genes are TRBV5-1 and TRBJ2-7; unclear D gene. This CDR3 region has 13 residues. Trimming took 0 bases from V and 9 from J, leaving 13 bases between them. Per germline, CDR1 SGHRS and CDR2 YFSETQ. The CDR3 spells CASSLVLDAGQYF. The CDR3 DNA reads TGCGCCAGCAGCTTGGTCTTAGACGCCGGGCAGTACTTC.

This clonotype was seen repeatedly, ten times or more. The chain recombines TRBV11-2 with TRBJ2-1; TRBD2 matches at 11 bases. The CDR3 is made up of 15 amino acids. CDR1 SGHAT and CDR2 FQNNGV come from the germline V gene. The J segment lost 4 bases and the V segment lost 2 bases, leaving 1 base of the junction unmatched. The CDR3 is CASSLTSGRYNEQFF. CDR3 bases: TGTGCCAGCAGCTTAACTAGCGGGAGATACAATGAGCAGTTCTTC.